The clone carrying this T cell receptor beta chain was seen a handful of times. CDR1 and CDR2 (germline): SQVTM, ANQGSEA. This CDR3 region has 14 residues. This sample was included in a study of blood T cells in healthy people across ages. Primed by a sample-barcoded 5' primer and a J-beta primer mix, a second PCR proceeded for roughly 7 to 11 cycles. TCRdb ran MiXCR on the 5' RACE reads and lists one entry per CDR3 protein. The repertoire holds 600,000 to 800,000 distinct CDR3 sequences, around 20% seen once, with 3.5% to 4% in the top ten. The rearrangement uses TRBV29-1 and TRBJ2-5, with 7 bases aligning to TRBD1. The assigned J gene may be wrong: the sequence end matches TRBJ2-1 better. Sequencing input: blood. This sequence originates from a man in his sixties or seventies in good health. In DNA form, the CDR3 reads TGCAGCGTCCTCGACAGGGACCACTACAATGAGCAGTTCTTC. This translates into CSVLDRDHYNEQFF.